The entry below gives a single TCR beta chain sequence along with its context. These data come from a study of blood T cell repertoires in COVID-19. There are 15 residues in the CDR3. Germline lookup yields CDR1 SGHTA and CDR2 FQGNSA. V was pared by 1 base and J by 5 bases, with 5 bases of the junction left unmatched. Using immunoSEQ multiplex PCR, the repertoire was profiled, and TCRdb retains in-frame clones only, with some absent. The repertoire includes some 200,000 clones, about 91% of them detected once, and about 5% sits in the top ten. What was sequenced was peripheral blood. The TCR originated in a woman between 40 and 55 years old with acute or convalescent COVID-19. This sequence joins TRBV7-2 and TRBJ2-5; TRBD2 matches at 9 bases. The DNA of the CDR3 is TGTGCCAGCAGCTTAGGCCCTAGCGGGGATGAGACCCAGTACTTC. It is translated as CASSLGPSGDETQYF.